Following are 30 T cell receptor beta chains from one sample sequenced in a study of cytomegalovirus exposure and HLA in healthy donors. PCR primers comprised 60 Vbeta and 13 Jbeta primers. This table comes from immunoSEQ multiplex PCR, and its TCRdb copy is limited to in-frame clones, with some not included. This sample lists tens of thousands of clones; its ten largest clones have around 17%. The sample consisted of PBMCs. The receptors stem from a male donor in good health and CMV-seronegative.

The chain employs TRBV10-2 and TRBJ1-5; 8 nucleotides match TRBD1. J lost 4 bases, V lost 5 bases, and 7 bases had no gene match. The CDR3 is 15 amino acids. Germline CDR1 and CDR2: WSHSY and SAAADI. In nucleotides, the CDR3 is TGCGCCAGCAGTACCGGGACAGGCCGAAATCAGCCCCAGCATTTT. Translated: CASSTGTGRNQPQHF.

This chain connects TRBV5-1 to TRBJ2-5, with a weak D call TRBD1 (6 bases). Deletions cut 3 bases from V and 1 base from J, with 10 bases between. CDR1 and CDR2 from the germline V gene are SGHRS and YFSETQ. The CDR3 consists of 14 residues. This CDR3 reads CASSYRQVQETQYF. The CDR3 coding sequence is TGCGCCAGCAGCTACCGACAGGTCCAAGAGACCCAGTACTTC.

The rearrangement links TRBV19 to TRBJ1-6; TRBD1 matches 7 bases. The CDR3 has 17 residues. In germline, CDR1 is LNHDA, CDR2 SQIVND (reference sequence). J gave up 7 bases and V 5 bases, and 14 bases lay outside the gene matches. This chain's CDR3 is CASSLHGPGTDNSPLHF. Written as DNA, the CDR3 is TGTGCCAGTAGTCTCCATGGCCCCGGGACAGACAATTCACCCCTCCACTTT.

The chain employs TRBV27 and TRBJ1-1; weak D call: TRBD1 (6 bases). V lost 7 bases and J 0 bases, leaving 12 bases between the germline ends. The germline V gene encodes CDR1 MNHEY and CDR2 SMNVEV (reference sequence). The CDR3 runs to 14 residues. For the CDR3, the DNA is TGTGCCAGCAAAGGGGGAAGGATGAACACTGAAGCTTTCTTT. This encodes CASKGGRMNTEAFF.

The genes are TRBV29-1 and TRBJ2-3; TRBD1 aligns across 7 bases. This CDR3 has 14 residues. Looked up from germline, CDR1 is SQVTM and CDR2 is ANQGSEA. J was trimmed by 0 bases and V by 6 bases; bases with no gene match: 6. In DNA, the CDR3 is TGCAGCGTAGACAGGGTTGGAAGCACAGATACGCAGTATTTT. Its protein product is CSVDRVGSTDTQYF.

J is TRBJ2-7 and V is TRBV18; unclear D gene. Germline V gene lookup returns CDR1 KGHSH and CDR2 LQKENI. The CDR3 is 15 residues long. The V gene lost 2 bases and the J gene lost 0 bases, with 11 bases spanning the gap. CDR3 bases: TGTGCCAGCTCACCAGAATCAACGGGCTCCTACGAGCAGTACTTC. Its translation is CASSPESTGSYEQYF.

V gene TRBV5-1 combines with J gene TRBJ1-2, with D tentatively TRBD1 (6 bases). Trimming shortened V by 0 bases and J by 0 bases, and 12 bases separated the two germline ends. This CDR3 spans 16 amino acids. Germline V lookup: CDR1 SGHRS, CDR2 YFSETQ. The CDR3 loop is CASSLGGPGTNYGYTF. The CDR3 DNA follows: TGCGCCAGCAGCTTGGGGGGGCCGGGGACTAACTATGGCTACACCTTC.

The V call is TRBV7-8, the J call TRBJ1-1; D unresolved. The CDR3 runs to 14 residues. Germline loops: CDR1 SGHVS, CDR2 FQNEAQ. V was shortened by 5 bases and J by 1 base, with 11 bases between the two germline ends. CDR3 coding DNA: TGTGCCAGCAGCCATAGACGGGGGAACACTGAAGCTTTCTTT. Its translation is CASSHRRGNTEAFF.

The gene calls are TRBV4-1 and TRBJ1-1; no definite D call. CDR3 length equals 12 residues. Germline V gene lookup returns CDR1 MGHRA and CDR2 YSYEKL. V was cut by 4 bases and J by 2 bases, with 5 bases left in between. The CDR3 loop reads CASSPPNTEAFF. The CDR3 DNA reads as TGCGCCAGCAGCCCCCCTAACACTGAAGCTTTCTTT.

The rearrangement uses TRBV13 and TRBJ1-1; D is undetermined. Germline V gene lookup returns CDR1 PRHDT and CDR2 FYEKMQ (reference sequence). This CDR3 has 11 amino acids. Trimming pared 5 bases from V and 6 bases from J, leaving 7 bases between. In nucleotides, the CDR3 is TGTGCCAGCAGCGCGGTCCCTGAAGCTTTCTTT. Protein: CASSAVPEAFF.

The rearrangement uses TRBV4-2 and TRBJ2-7, with TRBD2 matching 7 bases. The CDR3 is made up of 15 amino acids. The germline V gene encodes CDR1 LGHNA and CDR2 YNFKEQ. V lost 0 bases and J lost 2; bases outside the gene matches: 4. CDR3 nucleotides: TGTGCCAGCAGCCAAGATGGGGAGGGCACCTACGAGCAGTACTTC. Translating it yields CASSQDGEGTYEQYF.

The chain joins TRBV27 to TRBJ1-1, with D unclear. CDR3 length: 13 residues. CDR1 is MNHEY and CDR2 is SMNVEV in the germline V gene (reference sequence). V lost 3 bases and J lost 5, with 10 bases in between. Written as DNA, the CDR3 is TGTGCCAGCAGTTTCGGTGAGTGGACTGAAGCTTTCTTT. Translated: CASSFGEWTEAFF.

The rearrangement uses TRBV2 and TRBJ1-1; unclear D gene. Trimming left V 0 bases short and J 1 base short, with 12 bases between. In germline, CDR1 is SNHLY, CDR2 FYNNEI. The CDR3 extends over 16 amino acids. The CDR3 DNA sequence: TGTGCCAGCAGTGAAGCAATGGTGGCGGGGAACACTGAAGCTTTCTTT. Protein sequence: CASSEAMVAGNTEAFF.

The V call is TRBV7-9, the J call TRBJ1-2; no definite D call. With 1 base removed from V and 4 bases from J, the gap between germline ends came to 16 bases. The CDR3 has 16 residues. Germline-derived CDR1 and CDR2 are SEHNR and FQNEAQ (reference sequence). The CDR3: CASSLDVTGEGYGYTF. In DNA, the CDR3 is TGTGCCAGCAGCTTAGATGTTACCGGAGAGGGCTATGGCTACACCTTC.

The CDR3 protein is CASTGGDQPQHF. The CDR3 nucleotides are TGTGCCAGCACAGGGGGCGATCAGCCCCAGCATTTT. The chain is built from TRBV25-1 and TRBJ1-5; 8 bases match TRBD1. Losses at the gene ends were 7 bases for V and 5 bases for J; bases not matched to a gene: 1. CDR1 MGHDK and CDR2 SYGVNS come from the germline V gene. This CDR3 spans 12 amino acids. Full variable domain (missing parts from reference TRBV25-1 and TRBJ1-5): EADIYQTPRYLVIGTGKKITLECSQTMGHDKMYWYQQDPGMELHLIHYSYGVNSTEKGDLSSESTVSRIRTEHFPLTLESARPSHTSQYLCASTGGDQPQHFGDGTRLSIL.

This clone is called medium-sized (0.01 to 0.1%) based on its frequency. The chain combines TRBV6-4 with TRBJ2-1; TRBD2 aligns across 13 bases. V gave up 4 bases and J gave up 3 bases; unmatched junction bases: 0. CDR3 length equals 15 residues. From germline, CDR1 is MRHNA and CDR2 SNTAGT. The CDR3 DNA reads TGTGCCAGCAGTGGGACTAGCGGGGGCTACAATGAGCAGTTCTTC. This gives the protein CASSGTSGGYNEQFF.

CDR3 DNA: TGTGCCAGCTCGACAGGGATTGTAGGAAAGACCCAGTACTTC. This translates into CASSTGIVGKTQYF. The V call is TRBV9, the J call TRBJ2-5; the match to TRBD1 covers 7 bases. Germline CDR1 reads SGDLS; CDR2 reads YYNGEE. The CDR3 is 14 residues long. Trimming at V came to 7 bases and at J to 6 bases, leaving 12 bases not matched to a gene.

The rearrangement joins TRBV7-3 to TRBJ1-2; TRBD1 aligns across 7 bases. The J segment lost 5 bases and the V segment lost 5 bases, leaving 11 bases of the junction unmatched. The CDR3 is made up of 15 amino acids. Germline CDR1 reads SGHTA; CDR2 reads FQGTGA. CDR3 in DNA: TGTGCCAGCAGCCCATCCCCGGGACAGTTTTATGGCTACACCTTC. Translation: CASSPSPGQFYGYTF.

The chain recombines TRBV6-1 with TRBJ2-7; D is unresolved. This CDR3 region has 13 residues. Trimming pared 1 base from V and 1 base from J, leaving 5 bases between. Looked up from germline, CDR1 is MNHNS and CDR2 is SASEGT. The CDR3 protein is CASSEGLSYEQYF. Written as DNA, the CDR3 is TGTGCCAGCAGTGAAGGGCTTTCCTACGAGCAGTACTTC.

The V call is TRBV18, the J call TRBJ2-1, with 7 bases matching TRBD1. Germline assignment: CDR1 KGHSH and CDR2 LQKENI. V shed 1 base, J shed 3 bases, and the junction held 9 bases outside the gene matches. This CDR3 is 17 amino acids long. The DNA of the CDR3 is TGTGCCAGCTCACCACTCACAGGGGTGGGGGTCTACAATGAGCAGTTCTTC. Its protein is CASSPLTGVGVYNEQFF.

V and J are TRBV5-6 and TRBJ1-6, with 12 bases identical to TRBD1. From germline, CDR1 is SGHDT and CDR2 YYEEEE. The CDR3 covers 16 residues. Trimming took 5 bases from V and 7 from J; bases not matched to a gene: 7. The CDR3 DNA follows: TGTGCCAGCAGTTTCGGGACAGGGGGCCCGAATTCACCCCTCCACTTT. It encodes CASSFGTGGPNSPLHF.

The chain uses TRBV12-5 and TRBJ2-6, with 7 bases lining up with TRBD2. V shed 4 bases, J shed 0 bases, and the junction held 3 bases outside the gene matches. This CDR3 is 16 amino acids long. From germline, CDR1 is LGHNT and CDR2 FRNRAP. The CDR3 spells CASGWTSDSGANVLTF. CDR3 sequence (DNA): TGTGCTAGTGGTTGGACTAGTGACTCTGGGGCCAACGTCCTGACTTTC.

The chain joins TRBV18 to TRBJ1-2, with D perhaps matching TRBD1 (6 bases). Deletions cut 4 bases from V and 0 bases from J, with 12 bases between. This CDR3 is built from 15 residues. CDR1 is KGHSH and CDR2 is LQKENI in the germline V gene. The CDR3 sequence is CASSRGQNSNYGYTF. In DNA, the CDR3 is TGTGCCAGCTCACGAGGACAGAACTCTAACTATGGCTACACCTTC.

The CDR3 region is CASSLGTSGGKTQYF. The CDR3, as DNA: TGCGCCAGCAGCTTGGGCACTAGCGGGGGGAAGACCCAGTACTTC. The chain is built from TRBV5-1 and TRBJ2-5; TRBD2 aligns across 12 bases. Per the germline V gene, CDR1 is SGHRS and CDR2 is YFSETQ. This CDR3 region has 15 residues. Unmatched junction bases numbered 3, after V lost 0 bases and J lost 6 bases.

The rearrangement uses TRBV9 and TRBJ2-2; tentatively, D is TRBD2 (5 bases). With 3 bases removed from V and 7 bases from J, the gap between germline ends came to 16 bases. This CDR3 region has 15 residues. The germline gives CDR1 SGDLS, CDR2 YYNGEE. CDR3 sequence: CASSDPGDGDGELFF. CDR3 nucleotides: TGTGCCAGCAGCGACCCCGGGGATGGGGACGGGGAGCTGTTTTTT.

The chain links TRBV4-1 to TRBJ1-1; D gene ambiguous. Germline CDR1 and CDR2: MGHRA and YSYEKL. The CDR3 runs 15 residues. V was clipped by 0 bases and J by 5 bases, with 13 bases between them. This CDR3 reads CASSQDIGEGTEAFF. In DNA, the CDR3 is TGCGCCAGCAGCCAAGATATCGGGGAGGGTACTGAAGCTTTCTTT.

The chain uses TRBV6-5 and TRBJ1-2; the D is unclear. This CDR3 has 13 residues. The V end was cut by 6 bases, the J end by 7 bases, with 15 bases between. CDR1 and CDR2 (germline): MNHEY, SVGAGI. CDR3 nucleotides: TGTGCCAGCAGCCCGGACCAGGCGGGTGGCTACACCTTC. Translation: CASSPDQAGGYTF.

The chain links TRBV10-2 to TRBJ2-5, with 8 bases identical to TRBD2. Trimming at V came to 7 bases and at J to 1 base, leaving 5 bases not matched to a gene. This CDR3 is 14 amino acids long. CDR1 is WSHSY and CDR2 is SAAADI in the germline V gene. CDR3: CASNQRGPQETQYF. The CDR3 DNA sequence: TGCGCCAGCAACCAGCGGGGGCCCCAAGAGACCCAGTACTTC.

This sequence joins TRBV7-2 and TRBJ2-7; TRBD1 matches at 7 bases. J gave up 4 bases and V 0 bases, and 6 bases lay outside the gene matches. The germline V gene has CDR1 SGHTA and CDR2 FQGNSA. The CDR3 is 15 amino acids. CDR3 loop: CASSLAGTASYEQYF. The CDR3 DNA reads TGTGCCAGCAGCTTAGCCGGGACAGCCTCATACGAGCAGTACTTC.

The V gene is TRBV11-1, the J gene TRBJ1-1, with D uncertain. V lost 1 base to trimming and J lost 3 bases, with 12 bases between them. This CDR3 comprises 15 residues. The germline V gene encodes CDR1 SGHAT and CDR2 FQDESV (reference sequence). The CDR3 sequence: CASSLVRTWDTEAFF. CDR3 bases: TGTGCCAGCAGCTTAGTTCGGACTTGGGACACTGAAGCTTTCTTT.